One T cell receptor (beta chain) is described in this entry. The antigen remains undetermined. The RNA, roughly 0.5 to 1 ug, was put through reverse transcription using random hexamers. TCRdb itself ran the immunoSEQ multiplex PCR reads through MiXCR, one entry per CDR3 protein. The table has 95,000 to 150,000 distinct CDR3 sequences, nearly 96% seen once. These data are taken from a study of CD8 T cells in Susac syndrome. Looking at the study overall: Patients with Susac syndrome who were sequenced included more than 5 with active disease and under ten in remission.

Study findings and constraints: The authors acknowledged that the study's TCR sequencing and HLA analysis involved relatively few individuals. The authors found no clonal expansion in Susac syndrome CD4+ T cell repertoires.

Germline V gives CDR1 MGHRA, CDR2 YSYEKL. The CDR3 contains 15 residues. V was trimmed by 0 bases and J by 8 bases, leaving 14 bases between them. Input material: CD4+ T cells from PBMCs. V and J are TRBV4-1 and TRBJ1-3; no clear D gene. The sequence came from a human donor with Susac syndrome. The CDR3 spells CASSQDIGGGDTIYF. Here the CDR3 DNA reads TGCGCCAGCAGCCAAGATATAGGAGGTGGGGACACCATATATTTT.